The present entry profiles one TCR beta chain with its context. Its antigen is as yet unknown. The data were taken from a study of shared clonotypes between healthy human individuals. Study results and caveats: Only blood samples were collected, and tissue repertoires likely differ. The four-donor shared clonotypes exceeded non-shared clonotypes in generation probability, with non-shared ones scoring lower.

TCRdb's copy holds only in-frame clones and misses some; the assay was immunoSEQ multiplex PCR. The sample yields some 2,100,000 clones, approximately 96% seen once. Germline V gives CDR1 KGHSH, CDR2 LQKENI. The CDR3 covers 15 residues. With V trimmed by 0 bases and J by 2 bases, 4 bases remained unmatched. The receptor comes from a man aged 18 to 30 in good health. The V and J genes are TRBV18 and TRBJ2-7; 7 bases are shared with TRBD1. The specimen sequenced was naive CD4+ T cells sorted from blood. Subset denoted: CD45RA+ positively selected. The CDR3 DNA is TGTGCCAGCTCACCACCCGGACAGGCGACCTACGAGCAGTACTTC. This encodes CASSPPGQATYEQYF.